These 17 T cell receptor beta chains came from one sample sequenced in a study of T cells in localized non-small cell lung cancer. Sequencing used immunoSEQ multiplex PCR; TCRdb keeps in-frame clones, though not all of them. The sample consists of about 35,000 clones, approximately 80% of them appearing once. The source material was peripheral blood, sampled before any cancer treatment. The receptors were sampled from a male donor aged 60 or over with stage III squamous cell lung carcinoma.

For this clone: A read error may produce the germline difference seen at one junction end. The rearrangement uses TRBV7-9 and TRBJ2-2; possible D gene TRBD2, 6 bases. The CDR3 has 17 residues. The V gene's germline CDR1 is SEHNR and CDR2 FQNEAQ (reference sequence). The CDR3 protein is CASSSNAGRLNTRELFF. DNA for the CDR3: TGTGCCAGCAGCTCCAACGCGGGACGGCTAAACACCAGGGAGCTGTTTTTT.

The chain carries TRBV15 and TRBJ1-1; TRBD1 matches at 7 bases. The V gene's germline CDR1 is LNHNV and CDR2 YYDKDF (reference sequence). V trimming: 5 bases; J trimming: 4 bases; junction bases outside the gene matches: 16. The CDR3 totals 17 residues. The chain's CDR3 is CATSLTIRTGASTEAFF. The CDR3 DNA follows: TGTGCCACCAGCCTCACAATTCGGACAGGAGCGAGCACTGAAGCTTTCTTT.

The V gene is TRBV5-1, the J gene TRBJ2-7; 12 nucleotides line up with TRBD1. This CDR3 has 15 residues. V trimming: 4 bases; J trimming: 6 bases; junction bases outside the gene matches: 8. The germline V gene encodes CDR1 SGHRS and CDR2 YFSETQ. In DNA form, the CDR3 reads TGCGCCAGCAGCACCACCGGGACAGGGGGCGCCGAGCAGTACTTC. Its translation: CASSTTGTGGAEQYF.

The V gene is TRBV10-1, the J gene TRBJ2-1; unclear D gene. This CDR3 is 13 amino acids long. The germline V gene encodes CDR1 WNHNN and CDR2 SYGVQD (reference sequence). Trimming removed 3 bases from V and 3 bases from J, with 6 bases in between. The CDR3 DNA reads TGCGCCAGCAGTGAAACGGTCTACAATGAGCAGTTCTTC. Its translation: CASSETVYNEQFF.

The chain carries TRBV6-5 and TRBJ1-1; weak D call: TRBD1 (5 bases). Per germline, CDR1 MNHEY and CDR2 SVGAGI. Trimming cost V 5 bases and J 1 base, with 14 bases left between them. The length of the CDR3 is 15 residues. CDR3 sequence: CASSPRDGSNTEAFF. The CDR3 coding sequence is TGTGCCAGCAGTCCCCGGGACGGCTCGAACACTGAAGCTTTCTTT.

The rearrangement uses TRBV5-1 and TRBJ1-3; no firm D call. The CDR3 extends over 15 amino acids. The V end was cut by 0 bases, the J end by 0 bases, with 7 bases between. CDR1 and CDR2 from the germline V gene are SGHRS and YFSETQ. DNA for the CDR3: TGCGCCAGCAGCTTGGGTTCTCCCTCTGGAAACACCATATATTTT. This translates into CASSLGSPSGNTIYF.

This sequence joins TRBV29-1 and TRBJ2-1; 8 bases align to TRBD2. Germline V lookup: CDR1 SQVTM, CDR2 ANQGSEA. Trimming cost V 7 bases and J 0 bases; bases outside gene matches: 5. CDR3 length equals 14 residues. CDR3 region: CSGSGKGSYNEQFF. The DNA for the CDR3 is TGCAGCGGTAGCGGGAAAGGCTCCTACAATGAGCAGTTCTTC.

As to this clone: Compared with germline, one end of the junction differs, possibly owing to a read error. Other DNA sequences in this specimen translate into the identical CDR3. The chain uses TRBV2 and TRBJ1-6; D is unresolved. Germline CDR1 and CDR2: SNHLY and FYNNEI. The CDR3 extends over 13 amino acids. The DNA for the CDR3 is TGCGCCAGCAGTGAAAGTCAGCCCGTACCCCTCCACTTT. Translated, it gives CASSESQPVPLHF.

A single count supports this clone. The rearrangement joins TRBV5-4 to TRBJ2-6; D is unclear. Germline V lookup: CDR1 SGHNT, CDR2 YYREEE (reference sequence). The CDR3 sequence is 16 residues long. V shed 0 bases and J shed 0 bases, with 7 bases lying between them. CDR3 residues: CASSLDLLSGANVLTF. The DNA for the CDR3 is TGTGCCAGCAGCTTGGATCTACTCTCTGGGGCCAACGTCCTGACTTTC. Using reference TRBV5-4 and TRBJ2-6 for the parts outside the CDR3, the full variable domain is ETGVTQSPTHLIKTRGQQVTLRCSSQSGHNTVSWYQQALGQGPQFIFQYYREEENGRGNFPPRFSGLQFPNYSSELNVNALELDDSALYLCASSLDLLSGANVLTFGAGSRLTVL.

The CDR3 loop reads CASSQNTGTLGLEAFF. The CDR3 region has the DNA TGTGCCAGCAGCCAAAATACCGGAACTTTAGGGCTTGAAGCTTTCTTT. The V gene is TRBV14, the J gene TRBJ1-1; the D is unclear. CDR3 length: 16 residues. Trimming removed 2 bases from V and 7 bases from J, with 20 bases in between. Germline-derived CDR1 and CDR2 are SGHDN and FVKESK.

This clone came up once. The chain is built from TRBV29-1 and TRBJ2-5, with D uncertain. V shed 4 bases and J shed 5 bases, with 11 bases lying between them. This CDR3 comprises 12 residues. From germline, CDR1 is SQVTM and CDR2 ANQGSEA. The CDR3 spells CSVAPGSETQYF. Here the CDR3 DNA reads TGCAGCGTTGCCCCCGGTTCCGAGACCCAGTACTTC.

The rearrangement links TRBV27 to TRBJ1-5; TRBD1 aligns across 8 bases. The CDR3 has 13 residues. Unmatched junction bases numbered 5, after V lost 6 bases and J lost 7 bases. Germline lookup yields CDR1 MNHEY and CDR2 SMNVEV (reference sequence). This CDR3 is CASSGDRYQPQHF. The CDR3 region has the DNA TGTGCCAGCAGCGGGGACAGGTACCAGCCCCAGCATTTT.

This clone appeared once. The gene calls are TRBV6-6 and TRBJ2-4, with a possible D match to TRBD2 (5 bases). The V end lost 6 bases, the J end lost 2 bases, and 14 bases lay between the germline ends. The CDR3 runs 15 residues. The germline V gene has CDR1 MNHNY and CDR2 SVGAGI (reference sequence). The CDR3: CASSPAGLSKNIQYF. In DNA form, the CDR3 reads TGTGCCAGCAGCCCTGCGGGCCTATCCAAAAACATTCAGTACTTC.

This sequence joins TRBV28 and TRBJ2-7, with 7 bases identical to TRBD1. In germline, CDR1 is MDHEN, CDR2 SYDVKM. V trimming: 6 bases; J trimming: 1 base; junction bases outside the gene matches: 3. The CDR3 length is 13 residues. CDR3 residues: CASRGTVSYEQYF. The CDR3 region has the DNA TGTGCCAGCAGAGGGACAGTTTCCTACGAGCAGTACTTC.

The rearrangement links TRBV5-8 to TRBJ1-1; no clear D gene. V was pared by 1 base and J by 4 bases, with 2 bases between. Germline values: CDR1 SGHTS, CDR2 YDEGEE. This CDR3 spans 11 amino acids. The CDR3 region has the DNA TGTGCCAGCAGCTTGTTCACTGAAGCTTTCTTT. Protein: CASSLFTEAFF.

The chain couples TRBV5-1 to TRBJ1-5; the D is unclear. The CDR3 runs to 13 residues. Trimming took off 0 bases at V and 4 bases at J, with 5 bases between the two ends. From germline, CDR1 is SGHRS and CDR2 YFSETQ. CDR3 sequence (DNA): TGCGCCAGCAGCTTGGCCGAAAATCAGCCCCAGCATTTT. This sequence encodes CASSLAENQPQHF. Variable domain in full (rest from reference TRBV5-1 and TRBJ1-5): KAGVTQTPRYLIKTRGQQVTLSCSPISGHRSVSWYQQTPGQGLQFLFEYFSETQRNKGNFPGRFSGRQFSNSRSEMNVSTLELGDSALYLCASSLAENQPQHFGDGTRLSIL.

V is TRBV2 and J is TRBJ1-3, with TRBD1 identical over 7 bases. The V segment lost 1 base and the J segment 7 bases; nucleotides outside the gene matches: 7. CDR1 is SNHLY and CDR2 is FYNNEI in the germline V gene. The CDR3 spans 15 residues. The CDR3 DNA reads as TGTGCCAGCAGTGAAGTGGAGGGGGCGAGGAACACCATATATTTT. Translated: CASSEVEGARNTIYF.